Presented here are 30 T cell receptor beta chains from one specimen sequenced in a study of regulatory T cells in long-lasting Graves disease. Time point reported: newly diagnosed GD, antithyroid drugs for less than 3 months. The authors made the TCR library using RNA they extracted from PBMCs. HTBI primers from iRepertoire and Arm-PCR of CDR3 regions yielded the TCR beta libraries. MiXCR was run by TCRdb on the multiplex PCR reads, yielding one entry per CDR3 protein. The sample has 500,000 or so distinct CDR3 sequences, less than 15% seen once. In addition, the sample was reused for a study of T cells in Graves' hyperthyroidism and ophthalmopathy.

Sequencing used peripheral blood mononuclear cells (PBMCs), obtained at new diagnosis, from a patient treated with antithyroid drugs. All receptors derive from a woman aged 45-65 years with Graves disease.

The table lists this clonotype with many counts. Since a much larger clone is just one base distant, this may be a read error. J is TRBJ2-1 and V is TRBV7-9; 10 bases map to TRBD2. Germline V gives CDR1 SEHNR, CDR2 FQNEAQ (reference sequence). V lost 4 bases and J lost 0; bases outside the gene matches: 6. This CDR3 comprises 17 residues. CDR3 bases: TGTGCCAGCAGCTCCGGGACTAGCGCGAGCTCCTACAATGAGCAGTTCTTC. This codes for CASSSGTSASSYNEQFF.

This clonotype occurred many times. The chain recombines TRBV13 with TRBJ2-7; either TRBD1 or TRBD2 may fit D (5 bases each). The germline gives CDR1 PRHDT, CDR2 FYEKMQ (reference sequence). This CDR3 is built from 15 residues. Trimming stripped 8 bases from V and 1 base from J, with 18 bases between. The CDR3 spells CASGLVRGSSYEQYF. CDR3 sequence (DNA): TGTGCCAGCGGCCTCGTGAGGGGCTCGTCCTACGAGCAGTACTTC.

This clonotype was observed many times. The chain links TRBV2 to TRBJ2-1; TRBD2 matches at 10 bases. The CDR3 loop spans 16 amino acids. The germline CDR1 and CDR2 sequences are SNHLY and FYNNEI. The junction had 10 bases not matched to a gene; V was cut back by 8 bases and J by 3 bases. CDR3 protein: CASLPELAGNYNEQFF. The CDR3 coding sequence is TGTGCCAGCTTGCCGGAACTAGCGGGAAACTACAATGAGCAGTTCTTC. Drawing the rest from reference TRBV2 and TRBJ2-1, the complete variable domain is EPEVTQTPSHQVTQMGQEVILRCVPISNHLYFYWYRQILGQKVEFLVSFYNNEISEKSEIFDDQFSVERPDGSNFTLKIRSTKLEDSAMYFCASLPELAGNYNEQFFGPGTRLTVL.

This clonotype was detected ten times or more. The chain uses TRBV28 and TRBJ2-2, with D perhaps TRBD1 (6 bases). V was pared by 8 bases and J by 1 base, with 14 bases between. The CDR3 extends over 15 amino acids. The germline V gene encodes CDR1 MDHEN and CDR2 SYDVKM. The CDR3 sequence: CASAPGALNTGELFF. For the CDR3, the DNA is TGTGCCAGCGCTCCAGGGGCCCTGAACACCGGGGAGCTGTTTTTT.

This clonotype turned up a few times. The chain is built from TRBV10-1 and TRBJ2-1; TRBD2 agrees at 8 bases. The germline CDR1 and CDR2 sequences are WNHNN and SYGVQD (reference sequence). The CDR3 totals 15 residues. Trimming removed 3 bases from V and 5 bases from J; junction bases left unmatched: 6. The CDR3 DNA is TGCGCCAGCAGTGAAACAGCGGGAGAAAACAATGAGCAGTTCTTC. Amino acids: CASSETAGENNEQFF.

CDR3 DNA sequence: TGTGCCAGCAGTTCTTTGACTGAGTACACCTTC. This sequence encodes CASSSLTEYTF. The chain employs TRBV12-3 or TRBV12-4 and TRBJ1-2; D is uncertain. The V end was cut by 4 bases, the J end by 11 bases, with 11 bases between. The CDR3 has 11 residues.

The chain employs TRBV5-5 and TRBJ2-2; 9 nucleotides match TRBD2. The CDR3 sequence is 16 residues long. Trimming at V came to 0 bases and at J to 3 bases, leaving 3 bases not matched to a gene. Germline V lookup: CDR1 SGHKS, CDR2 YYEKEE (reference sequence). CDR3 sequence reads: CASSLGSGGYTGELFF. The CDR3 nucleotides read TGTGCCAGCAGCTTGGGTAGCGGGGGTTACACCGGGGAGCTGTTTTTT.

This clonotype was counted many times. V gene TRBV5-8 combines with J gene TRBJ2-1; maybe TRBD1 (5 bases). Trimming took 4 bases from V and 1 from J, leaving 15 bases between them. The CDR3 loop spans 16 amino acids. Per the germline V gene, CDR1 is SGHTS and CDR2 is YDEGEE. Written as DNA, the CDR3 is TGTGCCAGCAGCGGACATCTAGTTCCATCCTACAATGAGCAGTTCTTC. Its protein is CASSGHLVPSYNEQFF.

This clonotype has at least ten counts. The rearrangement joins TRBV5-1 to TRBJ1-1; TRBD1 matches 9 bases. The CDR3 totals 16 residues. Germline-derived CDR1 and CDR2 are SGHRS and YFSETQ. V lost 4 bases and J lost 5; bases outside the gene matches: 12. The CDR3 DNA is TGCGCCAGCAGCCTGGGACAGGGTGAGGGGGGTACTGAAGCTTTCTTT. Its protein product is CASSLGQGEGGTEAFF.

This clonotype was seen ten or more times. The V and J genes are TRBV20-1 and TRBJ1-5; D is perhaps TRBD1 (5 bases). From germline, CDR1 is DFQATT and CDR2 SNEGSKA (reference sequence). The CDR3 loop spans 16 amino acids. V lost 3 bases and J 0 bases, leaving 15 bases between the germline ends. CDR3 in DNA: TGCAGTGCTAGTCTACCAGGGAGAGCTAGCAATCAGCCCCAGCATTTT. Translation gives CSASLPGRASNQPQHF.

The V gene is TRBV5-1, the J gene TRBJ2-1, with 7 bases lining up with TRBD2. Germline V gives CDR1 SGHRS, CDR2 YFSETQ. The trim removed 7 bases at V and 1 base at J, leaving 11 bases unmatched. This CDR3 spans 16 amino acids. The CDR3 nucleotides read TGCGCCAGCTCTCATGGGGACTACCCTTCCTACAATGAGCAGTTCTTC. Its protein is CASSHGDYPSYNEQFF.

This rearrangement joins TRBV28 to TRBJ1-1; the match to TRBD1 covers 8 bases. The CDR3 runs 13 residues. Germline loops: CDR1 MDHEN, CDR2 SYDVKM. Germline trimming cut 10 bases from V and 6 bases from J; bases unmatched to any gene: 10. CDR3: CATGQGGFAEAFF. CDR3 DNA sequence: TGTGCCACCGGACAGGGAGGATTCGCTGAAGCTTTCTTT.

This clonotype was recorded a few times. The genes are TRBV18 and TRBJ2-5, with D tentatively TRBD1 (5 bases). The CDR3 loop spans 13 amino acids. The germline gives CDR1 KGHSH, CDR2 LQKENI. Trimming took off 8 bases at V and 5 bases at J, with 15 bases between the two ends. The CDR3 region is CASQWGAEETQYF. In DNA form, the CDR3 reads TGTGCCAGCCAGTGGGGCGCGGAGGAGACCCAGTACTTC.

Ten or more counts support this clonotype. The gene calls are TRBV28 and TRBJ2-1, with a weak D call TRBD2 (6 bases). Germline V gene sequence: CDR1 MDHEN, CDR2 SYDVKM. Trimming shortened V by 1 base and J by 6 bases, and 13 bases separated the two germline ends. CDR3 size: 15 residues. CDR3 residues: CASSLLSSAANEQFF. CDR3 DNA: TGTGCCAGCAGTTTATTGTCTAGCGCGGCCAATGAGCAGTTCTTC.

This clonotype has just a few counts. V is TRBV30 and J is TRBJ2-2; no clear D gene. Germline V CDR1 and CDR2: GTSNPN, SVGIG (reference sequence). The CDR3 runs 14 residues. Trimming left V 4 bases short and J 1 base short, with 10 bases between. CDR3 sequence (DNA): TGTGCCTGGAACCCGGAGATGAACACCGGGGAGCTGTTTTTT. It encodes CAWNPEMNTGELFF.

Ten or more counts support this clonotype. This rearrangement joins TRBV4-1 to TRBJ1-1; 7 bases map to TRBD1. V shed 2 bases and J 1 base; nucleotides not matched to a gene: 4. Germline CDR1 is MGHRA and CDR2 is YSYEKL. This CDR3 has 15 residues. CDR3: CASSQTGTANTEAFF. CDR3 sequence (DNA): TGCGCCAGCAGCCAAACAGGGACAGCGAACACTGAAGCTTTCTTT.

As for this clonotype: A far larger clone is off by one base, so a read error is likely. Written as DNA, the CDR3 is TGTGCCAGCAGTCCCCTTGGGAAGGCAGGGTTTTTAGGTTTCGGCTGCGAGCAGTACTTC. Its translation: CASSPLGKAGFLGFGCEQYF. V and J are TRBV2 and TRBJ2-7, with D tentatively TRBD1 (5 bases). V was trimmed by 5 bases and J by 6 bases, leaving 35 bases between them. Germline V gene data show CDR1 as SNHLY and CDR2 as FYNNEI. The length of the CDR3 is 20 residues. Drawing the rest from reference TRBV2 and TRBJ2-7, the complete variable domain is EPEVTQTPSHQVTQMGQEVILRCVPISNHLYFYWYRQILGQKVEFLVSFYNNEISEKSEIFDDQFSVERPDGSNFTLKIRSTKLEDSAMYFCASSPLGKAGFLGFGCEQYFGPGTRLTVT.

This clonotype was detected ten times or more. V gene TRBV3-1 combines with J gene TRBJ1-6; no firm D call. Germline V gene data show CDR1 as LGHDT and CDR2 as YNNKEL (reference sequence). The V end was cut by 0 bases, the J end by 5 bases, with 8 bases between. There are 15 residues in the CDR3. CDR3 sequence: CASSQDQTNNSPLHF. CDR3 nucleotides: TGTGCCAGCAGCCAAGATCAGACGAATAATTCACCCCTCCACTTT.

The chain joins TRBV6-2 or TRBV6-3 to TRBJ1-3; no definite D call. CDR3 length: 16 amino acids. V shed 6 bases and J shed 0 bases, with 15 bases lying between them. CDR1 and CDR2 from the germline V gene are MNHEY and SVGEGT. DNA of the CDR3: TGTGCCAGCAGGAGGACGGCGCTCTTCTCTGGAAACACCATATATTTT. It codes for CASRRTALFSGNTIYF.

This clonotype was counted at least ten times. V usage is TRBV24-1 and J usage is TRBJ2-1; 9 positions match TRBD2. Germline V gene data show CDR1 as KGHDR and CDR2 as SFDVKD. This CDR3 contains 14 residues. V lost 2 bases to trimming and J lost 10 bases; unmatched junction nucleotides: 5. The CDR3 DNA sequence: TGTGCCACCAGTGATTCTTTAGCGGGAGAAGAGCAGTTCTTC. Translating it yields CATSDSLAGEEQFF.

This clonotype appeared a few times. The V call is TRBV28, the J call TRBJ1-2; TRBD1 matches 8 bases. CDR3 length equals 13 residues. The V and J ends lost 6 bases and 4 bases, in that order; junction bases with no gene match: 4. The germline gives CDR1 MDHEN, CDR2 SYDVKM. Here the CDR3 DNA reads TGTGCCAGCAGAGAAACAGGGGGCTATGGCTACACCTTC. Its translation is CASRETGGYGYTF.

This clonotype was recorded many times. This sequence joins TRBV5-1 and TRBJ2-2, with 10 bases that match TRBD2. The CDR3 sequence is 16 residues long. V gave up 4 bases and J gave up 2 bases; unmatched junction bases: 5. Looked up from germline, CDR1 is SGHRS and CDR2 is YFSETQ. The CDR3: CASSPRTSGNTGELFF. The CDR3, as DNA: TGCGCCAGCAGCCCCAGGACTAGCGGAAACACCGGGGAGCTGTTTTTT. The full variable domain, completed using reference TRBV5-1 and TRBJ2-2, is KAGVTQTPRYLIKTRGQQVTLSCSPISGHRSVSWYQQTPGQGLQFLFEYFSETQRNKGNFPGRFSGRQFSNSRSEMNVSTLELGDSALYLCASSPRTSGNTGELFFGEGSRLTVL.

This clonotype came up a few times. The V gene is TRBV3-1, the J gene TRBJ1-4; 7 bases are a match to TRBD1. The length of the CDR3 is 14 residues. CDR1 and CDR2 from the germline V gene are LGHDT and YNNKEL (reference sequence). V shed 8 bases, J shed 7 bases, and the junction held 10 bases outside the gene matches. CDR3 amino acids: CASQGGGQVEKLFF. The CDR3 region has the DNA TGTGCCAGCCAAGGGGGAGGACAGGTTGAAAAACTGTTTTTT.

This clonotype was picked up many times. The chain uses TRBV5-1 and TRBJ2-5, with 8 bases fitting TRBD2. The germline V gene has CDR1 SGHRS and CDR2 YFSETQ. The J segment lost 2 bases and the V segment lost 3 bases, leaving 9 bases of the junction unmatched. CDR3 length equals 16 residues. CDR3 in amino acids: CASSYPYSGSQETQYF. The DNA for the CDR3 is TGCGCCAGCAGCTATCCATACAGCGGGAGTCAAGAGACCCAGTACTTC.

This clonotype was counted at least ten times. The chain recombines TRBV10-3 with TRBJ2-1, with a tentative D call TRBD2 (6 bases). CDR3 length equals 14 residues. V lost 7 bases to trimming and J lost 9 bases, with 19 bases between them. Germline CDR1 and CDR2: ENHRY and SYGVKD. As DNA, the CDR3 is TGTGCCATCAATTTTGGTAGCGGTGATGGTGAGCAGTTCTTC. Translated, it gives CAINFGSGDGEQFF.

This clonotype was recorded at least ten times. The chain couples TRBV7-2 to TRBJ1-1; D uncertain. This CDR3 spans 15 amino acids. CDR1 and CDR2 (germline): SGHTA, FQGNSA. V was shortened by 3 bases and J by 0 bases, with 11 bases between the two germline ends. CDR3 DNA sequence: TGTGCCAGCAGCTTGCAGCCTCGCATGAACACTGAAGCTTTCTTT. Its translation: CASSLQPRMNTEAFF.

This clonotype was found many times. Germline and junction disagree at one end, which may indicate a read error. The chain has TRBV5-1 and TRBJ2-7, with TRBD2 identical over 13 bases. CDR3 size: 16 residues. The germline V gene encodes CDR1 SGHRS and CDR2 YFSETQ. In DNA, the CDR3 is TGTGCCAGCAGCCTTGCCGGGACTAGCGGGAAATACGAGCAGTACTTC. It translates to CASSLAGTSGKYEQYF.

In its sample, this clonotype was seen a few times. The chain couples TRBV9 to TRBJ2-1, with 14 bases aligning to TRBD2. The CDR3 is 15 residues long. J gave up 8 bases and V 3 bases, and 4 bases lay outside the gene matches. Germline V CDR1 and CDR2: SGDLS, YYNGEE. Here the CDR3 DNA reads TGTGCCAGCAGCGAAGGGACTAGCGGGAGATATGAGCAGTTCTTC. Its translation: CASSEGTSGRYEQFF. The complete variable domain, with remaining parts taken from reference TRBV9 and TRBJ2-1, reads DSGVTQTPKHLITATGQRVTLRCSPRSGDLSVYWYQQSLDQGLQFLIQYYNGEERAKGNILERFSAQQFPDLHSELNLSSLELGDSALYFCASSEGTSGRYEQFFGPGTRLTVL.

The chain joins TRBV18 to TRBJ2-7; D call uncertain. The germline CDR1 and CDR2 sequences are KGHSH and LQKENI. The V end was cut by 6 bases, the J end by 0 bases, with 15 bases between. The CDR3 totals 15 residues. The CDR3: CASSPSSGYSYEQYF. The CDR3 DNA follows: TGTGCCAGCTCCCCATCTTCCGGGTACTCCTACGAGCAGTACTTC.

This clonotype was seen ten or more times. This chain links TRBV12-3 or TRBV12-4 with TRBJ2-2; D may be TRBD2 (6 bases). The ends were cut back, 8 bases at V and 2 bases at J, with 24 bases in the middle. The CDR3 consists of 18 residues. CDR3 sequence reads: CASGKQLAPPINTGELFF. CDR3 coding DNA: TGTGCCAGCGGCAAACAACTAGCCCCACCAATAAACACCGGGGAGCTGTTTTTT.